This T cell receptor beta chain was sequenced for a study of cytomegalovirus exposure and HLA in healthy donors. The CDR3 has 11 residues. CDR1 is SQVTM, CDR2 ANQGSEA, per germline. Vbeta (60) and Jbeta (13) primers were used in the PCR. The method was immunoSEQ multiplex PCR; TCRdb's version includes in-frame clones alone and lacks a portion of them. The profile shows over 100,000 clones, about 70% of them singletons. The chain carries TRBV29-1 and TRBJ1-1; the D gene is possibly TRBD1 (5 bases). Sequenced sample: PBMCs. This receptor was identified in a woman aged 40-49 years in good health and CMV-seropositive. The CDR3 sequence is CSGHLNTEAFF. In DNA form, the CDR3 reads TGCAGTGGACATTTGAACACTGAAGCTTTCTTT.